Listed below are T cell receptor beta chains from one sample, sequenced in a study of blood T cells in healthy people across ages. Each CDR3 protein is one row after TCRdb ran MiXCR on the 5' RACE reads. In the table there are 1.8 million or so distinct CDR3 sequences, 30% to 40% of which are singletons. The sequenced sample was blood. The receptors come from a human donor in good health. CDR3s include the opening cysteine and the closing phenylalanine or tryptophan. D genes are given only for firm matches. Size tells how often a clone was seen (once, few, many) or the class of an expanded clone, and some rows leave it out.

15	TRBV7-3	TRBJ2-1	.	TRBD2	CASSEGTSGGDEQFF	TGTGCCAGCAGCGAGGGGACTAGCGGGGGGGATGAGCAGTTCTTC
15	TRBV7-2	TRBJ2-7	few	.	CASSPSGDLPYEQYF	TGTGCCAGCAGCCCGTCAGGGGACCTCCCCTACGAGCAGTACTTC
14	TRBV20-1	TRBJ1-5	.	.	CSASSGLHNQPQHF	TGCAGTGCTAGTTCCGGTCTGCATAATCAGCCCCAGCATTTT
13	TRBV10-3	TRBJ2-7	.	.	CAIRAQEPYEQYF	TGTGCCATCAGGGCCCAAGAACCCTACGAGCAGTACTTC
16	TRBV14	TRBJ2-5	.	TRBD2	CASSQEVAGVQETQYF	TGTGCCAGCAGCCAAGAGGTAGCGGGGGTACAAGAGACCCAGTACTTC
15	TRBV29-1	TRBJ2-5	.	TRBD1	CSVEVGQGGRETQYF	TGCAGCGTTGAAGTGGGACAGGGAGGGAGAGAGACCCAGTACTTC
15	TRBV5-6	TRBJ2-7	few	TRBD1	CASSFLKGGTGEQYF	TGTGCCAGCAGCTTTTTGAAAGGAGGGACAGGCGAGCAGTACTTC
18	TRBV4-2	TRBJ2-6	.	.	CASSQESAGYFGANVLTF	TGTGCCAGCAGCCAAGAAAGCGCAGGGTACTTTGGGGCCAACGTCCTGACTTTC
16	TRBV28	TRBJ2-3	.	.	CASSYAGGLRGDTQYF	TGTGCCAGCAGTTACGCCGGGGGCCTTAGAGGAGATACGCAGTATTTT
15	TRBV20-1	TRBJ1-1	.	.	CSARKGGDPSTEAFF	TGCAGTGCCCGGAAGGGCGGAGACCCGAGCACTGAAGCTTTCTTT
15	TRBV5-6	TRBJ2-4	.	TRBD2	CASSLPGLAGYIQYF	TGTGCCAGCAGCTTACCGGGACTAGCGGGGTACATTCAGTACTTC
13	TRBV7-8	TRBJ1-5	.	.	CASSPVYNQPQHF	TGTGCCAGCAGCCCCGTCTACAATCAGCCCCAGCATTTT
15	TRBV28	TRBJ2-7	.	TRBD1	CTSSPPWTGLDEQYF	TGTACCAGCAGCCCACCCTGGACAGGCTTAGACGAGCAGTACTTC
12	TRBV20-1	TRBJ1-2	.	.	CSALDKNYGYTF	TGCAGTGCTTTGGACAAGAACTATGGCTACACCTTC
12	TRBV7-9	TRBJ2-7	few	.	CASSPGTREQYF	TGTGCCAGCAGCCCTGGGACTCGCGAGCAGTACTTC
14	TRBV27	TRBJ2-7	.	.	CASSFLSSSYEQYF	TGTGCCAGCAGTTTTCTCTCTTCTAGCTACGAGCAGTACTTC
11	TRBV20-1	TRBJ1-2	.	.	CSARSGVGYTF	TGCAGTGCTAGATCAGGGGTAGGCTACACCTTC
16	TRBV12-3/TRBV12-4	TRBJ2-7	.	TRBD1	CASSSNNRGRLHEQYF	TGTGCCAGCAGTTCAAACAACAGGGGGAGACTTCACGAGCAGTACTTC
16	TRBV4-3	TRBJ2-1	.	TRBD2	CASSLSRGGGANEQFF	TGCGCCAGCAGCCTAAGTCGGGGCGGGGGAGCCAATGAGCAGTTCTTC
12	TRBV28	TRBJ1-6	.	.	CASSRADSPLHF	TGTGCCAGCAGTCGCGCAGACTCACCCCTCCACTTT
16	TRBV20-1	TRBJ1-6	.	.	CSASGPGATPRAPLHF	TGCAGTGCTAGTGGCCCCGGGGCTACCCCTAGGGCACCCCTCCACTTT
15	TRBV11-2	TRBJ2-3	.	.	CASSLAFRGEDTQYF	TGTGCCAGCAGCTTAGCCTTTAGGGGGGAAGATACGCAGTATTTT
15	TRBV29-1	TRBJ2-3	.	.	CSGLLLIPGTDTQYF	TGCAGCGGCCTCCTACTTATTCCAGGGACAGATACGCAGTATTTT
14	TRBV12-5	TRBJ2-2	.	.	CASGLAPNTGELFF	TGTGCTAGTGGTTTGGCGCCCAACACCGGGGAGCTGTTTTTT
12	TRBV29-1	TRBJ1-2	few	.	CSAGRVPYGYTF	TGCAGCGCCGGGCGGGTCCCCTATGGCTACACCTTC
14	TRBV7-9	TRBJ1-1	.	.	CASIETEMNTEAFF	TGTGCCAGCATCGAGACCGAAATGAACACTGAAGCTTTCTTT